This T cell receptor beta chain came from a study of shared T cell receptors in the human thymus. CDR1 is SGHVT, CDR2 SQSDAQ, per germline. J lost 8 bases, V lost 5 bases, and 17 bases had no gene match. The CDR3 spans 16 residues. Assay: immunoSEQ multiplex PCR; the TCRdb copy retains only in-frame clones and omits some. Of 550,000 to 800,000 clones in the sample, approximately 83% are singletons; the top ten hold under 0.012%. These data also formed part of another study, on human thymus T cells. That work states: Resections from corrective heart surgery supplied the thymus tissue.

The TCR was taken from a girl under three years old with a congenital heart defect. The rearrangement joins TRBV7-4 to TRBJ1-2; 7 nucleotides match TRBD1. Sequenced: thymocytes. The CDR3 loop reads CASSPQGGRVEDGYTF. The CDR3 region has the DNA TGTGCCAGCAGCCCCCAAGGGGGCAGGGTGGAAGACGGCTACACCTTC.